The clone carrying this T cell receptor (beta chain) was seen many times. The source of the sample is a study of T cells in Graves' hyperthyroidism and ophthalmopathy. At the level of the study: At the time of initial diagnosis and before any treatment, peripheral blood was collected.

The CDR3 sequence is 13 residues long. Trimming cost V 1 base and J 7 bases, with 13 bases left between them. Germline V gene lookup returns CDR1 SQVTM and CDR2 ANQGSEA. The source material, RNA transcripts, was used to amplify TCR beta CDR3 regions. HTBI primers drove first-round RT-PCR of the TCR CDR3. From the multiplex PCR reads, TCRdb called clonotypes with MiXCR, one entry per CDR3 protein. Of 250,000 to 400,000 distinct CDR3 sequences listed, around 13% are singletons. Inclusion characteristics of ophthalmopathy patients comprised a Clinical Activity Score of at least 3, a NOSPECS grade of at least 4, and duration under 3 months. Orbital computed tomography, thyroid ultrasound, serum thyroxine and TRAb, and clinical symptoms together informed the diagnoses. The PBMCs were taken from less than 11 ml of fresh peripheral blood.

Input material: blood. The source is a middle-aged woman with Graves' ophthalmopathy. The chain couples TRBV29-1 to TRBJ2-5; D gene unclear. The CDR3 spells CSVEGILAMTQYF. In nucleotides, the CDR3 is TGCAGCGTTGAAGGGATCCTGGCAATGACCCAGTACTTC.